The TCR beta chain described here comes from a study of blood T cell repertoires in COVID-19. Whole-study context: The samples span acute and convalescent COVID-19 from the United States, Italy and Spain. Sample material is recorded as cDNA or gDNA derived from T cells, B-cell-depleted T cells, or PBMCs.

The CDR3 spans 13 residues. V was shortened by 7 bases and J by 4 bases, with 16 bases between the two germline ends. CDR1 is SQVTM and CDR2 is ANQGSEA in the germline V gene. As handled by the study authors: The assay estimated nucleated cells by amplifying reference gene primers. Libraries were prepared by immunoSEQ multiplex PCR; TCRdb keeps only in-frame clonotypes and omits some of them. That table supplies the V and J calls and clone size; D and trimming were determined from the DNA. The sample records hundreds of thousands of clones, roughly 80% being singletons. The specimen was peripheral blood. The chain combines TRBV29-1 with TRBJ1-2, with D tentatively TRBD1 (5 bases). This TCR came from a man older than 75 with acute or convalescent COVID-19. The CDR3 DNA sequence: TGCAGCGCCCGATGGACAAGAGGCTATGGCTACACCTTC. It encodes CSARWTRGYGYTF. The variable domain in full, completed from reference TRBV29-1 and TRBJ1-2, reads SAVISQKPSRDICQRGTSLTIQCQVDSQVTMMFWYRQQPGQSLTLIATANQGSEATYESGFVIDKFPISRPNLTFSTLTVSNMSPEDSSIYLCSARWTRGYGYTFGSGTRLTVV.